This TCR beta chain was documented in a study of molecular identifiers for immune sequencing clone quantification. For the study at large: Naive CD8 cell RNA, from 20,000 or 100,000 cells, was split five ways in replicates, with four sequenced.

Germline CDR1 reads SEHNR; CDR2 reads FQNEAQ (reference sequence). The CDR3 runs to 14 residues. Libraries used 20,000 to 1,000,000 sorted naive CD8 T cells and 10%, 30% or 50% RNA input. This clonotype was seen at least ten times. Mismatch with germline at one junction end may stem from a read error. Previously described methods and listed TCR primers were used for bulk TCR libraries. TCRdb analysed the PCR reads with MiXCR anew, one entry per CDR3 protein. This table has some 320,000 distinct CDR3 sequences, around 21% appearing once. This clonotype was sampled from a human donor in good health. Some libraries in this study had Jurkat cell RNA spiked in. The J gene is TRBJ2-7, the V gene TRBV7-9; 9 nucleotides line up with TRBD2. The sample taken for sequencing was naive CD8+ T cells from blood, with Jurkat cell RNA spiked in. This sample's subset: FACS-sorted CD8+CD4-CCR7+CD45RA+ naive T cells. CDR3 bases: TGTGCCAGCAGCCTAGCGGGAAACGGTTACGAGCAGTACTTC. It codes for CASSLAGNGYEQYF.